This entry is about one T cell receptor (beta chain). The genes are named according to mouse. The read is 4 residues too short to cover the CDR3 end, so that end is filled in from the germline J gene. These data originate in a study of CD8+ T cells in alopecia areata. TCR sequencing used cDNA made by reverse transcription of extracted RNA. Repertoires were generated with immunoSEQ multiplex PCR, while TCRdb's copy carries only in-frame clones and drops some. In total the sample includes some 110,000 clones, none of them seen once. The CDR3 covers 14 residues. Germline-derived CDR1 and CDR2 are NSHNY and SYGAGN. V dropped 4 bases and J dropped 3; count of bases not matched to a gene: 3.

V and J are TRBV13-1 and TRBJ2-7; 11 nucleotides match TRBD2. The source is a C3H/HeJ mouse with alopecia areata. The mice in this strain carry MHC haplotype H2-k. Sequenced input: lesional skin. The CDR3 here is CASSPDWGGYEQYF. CDR3 bases read: TGTGCCAGCAGTCCCGACTGGGGGGGCTAT.